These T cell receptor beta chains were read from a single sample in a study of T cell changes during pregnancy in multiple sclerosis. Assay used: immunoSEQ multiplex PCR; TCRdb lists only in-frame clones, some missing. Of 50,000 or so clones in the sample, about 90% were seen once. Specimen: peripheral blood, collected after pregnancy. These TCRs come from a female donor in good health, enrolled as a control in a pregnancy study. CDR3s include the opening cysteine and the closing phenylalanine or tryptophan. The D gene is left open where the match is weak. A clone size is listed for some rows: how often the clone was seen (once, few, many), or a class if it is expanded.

CATSRDTGAGANVLTF TGTGCCACCAGCAGAGATACAGGGGCTGGGGCCAACGTCCTGACTTTC TRBV15 TRBD1 . TRBJ2-6
CASSFPPSGSYEQYF TGCGCCAGCAGCTTCCCCCCTAGCGGCTCCTACGAGCAGTACTTC TRBV5-1 TRBD2 . TRBJ2-7
CASSPSREAEAFF TGTGCCAGCAGCCCCAGCCGGGAGGCTGAAGCTTTCTTT TRBV9 . . TRBJ1-1
CATSRAPRLAAYNEQFF TGTGCCACCAGCAGAGCTCCCAGACTAGCGGCCTACAATGAGCAGTTCTTC TRBV15 TRBD2 . TRBJ2-1
CASSYSGVSGANVLTF TGTGCCAGCAGTTACAGCGGAGTTTCTGGGGCCAACGTCCTGACTTTC TRBV6-5 . . TRBJ2-6
CASSQGKGTTRSHEQYF TGCGCCAGCAGCCAAGGAAAGGGGACAACCCGCTCCCACGAGCAGTACTTC TRBV4-3 . . TRBJ2-7
CASSQGLTGDFYGYTF TGCGCCAGCAGCCAAGGGCTTACAGGGGATTTTTACGGCTACACCTTC TRBV4-1 TRBD1 . TRBJ1-2
CASSLVNEKLFF TGCGCCAGCAGCTTGGTAAATGAAAAACTGTTTTTT TRBV5-1 . . TRBJ1-4
CASSEPGQGLSPLHF TGTGCCAGCAGCGAACCGGGACAGGGTCTTTCACCCCTCCACTTT TRBV9 TRBD1 . TRBJ1-6
CASSVTAGGNTEAFF TGTGCCAGCAGCGTAACGGCAGGGGGGAACACTGAAGCTTTCTTT TRBV9 TRBD1 . TRBJ1-1
CASSLFRGAGYGYTF TGTGCCAGCAGTTTATTCCGGGGGGCGGGCTATGGCTACACCTTC TRBV28 . once TRBJ1-2
CASSFGTGPFYEQYF TGTGCCAGCAGCTTCGGGACAGGGCCCTTCTACGAGCAGTACTTC TRBV28 TRBD1 . TRBJ2-7
CASSLGVTGVGYTF TGTGCCAGCAGCTTAGGAGTGACAGGGGTCGGCTACACCTTC TRBV11-2 TRBD1 . TRBJ1-2
CASSASSTRVSYNSPLHF TGTGCCAGCAGCGCGAGTAGTACCAGGGTGTCCTATAATTCACCCCTCCACTTT TRBV9 . once TRBJ1-6
CASSVLAGPLTGELFF TGTGCCAGCAGCGTACTAGCGGGACCCCTCACCGGGGAGCTGTTTTTT TRBV9 TRBD2 . TRBJ2-2
CASSPRRDRGLEKLFF TGTGCCAGCTCACCCAGGAGGGACAGGGGGCTGGAAAAACTGTTTTTT TRBV18 TRBD1 . TRBJ1-4
CASSSLAGTDTQYF TGTGCCAGCAGTTCACTAGCGGGGACAGATACGCAGTATTTT TRBV6-5 TRBD2 once TRBJ2-3
CASSLGTSLTGELFF TGTGCCAGCAGCTTAGGGACTAGCCTCACCGGGGAGCTGTTTTTT TRBV7-2 TRBD2 . TRBJ2-2
CASSLGTSGTDTQYF TGTGCCAGCAGCCTCGGGACTAGCGGCACAGATACGCAGTATTTT TRBV4-2 TRBD2 . TRBJ2-3
CASSQDPQQPQHF TGCGCCAGCAGCCAAGATCCCCAGCAGCCCCAGCATTTT TRBV4-3 . once TRBJ1-5
CASSLVLDRANTGELFF TGCGCCAGCAGCTTGGTCCTTGACAGGGCGAACACCGGGGAGCTGTTTTTT TRBV5-1 TRBD1 once TRBJ2-2
CASSQEFRGNQPQHF TGCGCCAGCAGCCAAGAATTCAGGGGCAATCAGCCCCAGCATTTT TRBV4-3 . . TRBJ1-5
CASSRGQGPPTEAFF TGTGCCAGCAGCAGGGGACAGGGACCCCCAACTGAAGCTTTCTTT TRBV5-8 TRBD1 . TRBJ1-1
CASSLGLAGTYEQYF TGTGCCAGCAGCTTGGGACTAGCGGGGACCTACGAGCAGTACTTC TRBV7-6 TRBD2 . TRBJ2-7
CASSISGSSYEQYF TGTGCCAGCAGTATTAGCGGGAGCTCCTACGAGCAGTACTTC TRBV27 TRBD2 . TRBJ2-7
CAISRGTGESNEQFF TGTGCCATCAGCCGAGGGACAGGGGAGAGCAATGAGCAGTTCTTC TRBV10-3 TRBD1 . TRBJ2-1
CASSEAATDTQYF TGTGCCAGCAGTGAAGCGGCCACAGATACGCAGTATTTT TRBV28 . . TRBJ2-3
CASSWERGVGNGYTF TGCGCCAGCAGCTGGGAGCGCGGGGTAGGGAATGGCTACACCTTC TRBV5-1 . . TRBJ1-2
CASSGIYGYTF TGTGCCAGCTCAGGAATCTATGGCTACACCTTC TRBV2 . . TRBJ1-2
CASSEIRSSNQPQHF TGTGCCAGCAGTGAAATACGGAGTAGCAATCAGCCCCAGCATTTT TRBV2 . . TRBJ1-5
CASTRGRSRTGNTIYF TGTGCCAGCACTAGGGGCAGGAGCCGGACTGGAAACACCATATATTTT TRBV28 . . TRBJ1-3
CASSSHTGGSVNEQFF TGTGCCAGCAGTTCCCATACAGGGGGCTCGGTCAATGAGCAGTTCTTC TRBV6-5 TRBD1 . TRBJ2-1
CASSPQGRYYGYTF TGTGCCAGTAGCCCTCAGGGGCGGTACTATGGCTACACCTTC TRBV19 . . TRBJ1-2
CAAGQLLSNQPQHF TGTGCCGCCGGACAGTTACTTAGCAATCAGCCCCAGCATTTT TRBV28 . . TRBJ1-5
CASSVALGSYEQYF TGTGCCAGCAGCGTAGCCCTAGGTTCCTACGAGCAGTACTTC TRBV9 . . TRBJ2-7
CASSIGGVYEQYF TGTGCCAGTAGTATCGGCGGGGTCTACGAGCAGTACTTC TRBV19 . . TRBJ2-7
CASSSQVNQPQHF TGTGCCAGTAGTTCCCAGGTCAATCAGCCCCAGCATTTT TRBV19 . . TRBJ1-5
CASSLQGGSYNEQFF TGCGCCAGCAGCCTCCAAGGAGGCTCCTACAATGAGCAGTTCTTC TRBV4-1 . . TRBJ2-1
CASSSPRERRGDTQYF TGTGCCAGCAGTTCCCCTCGGGAGCGAAGAGGGGATACGCAGTATTTT TRBV28 . . TRBJ2-3
CASSYYGEQFF TGTGCCAGCAGTTATTACGGTGAGCAGTTCTTC TRBV6-6 . . TRBJ2-1
CASSYGGTRGEQFF TGTGCCAGCAGTTACGGGGGGACTCGCGGGGAGCAGTTCTTC TRBV6-5 . . TRBJ2-1
CASSQARGRGGWPYGYTF TGCGCCAGCAGCCAAGCTAGGGGGCGCGGCGGCTGGCCCTATGGCTACACCTTC TRBV4-3 TRBD1 . TRBJ1-2
CASSIRTGGTEAFF TGTGCCAGTAGTATCCGGACAGGGGGAACTGAAGCTTTCTTT TRBV19 TRBD1 . TRBJ1-1
CAWSVPKLGDTQYF TGTGCCTGGAGTGTACCTAAACTCGGAGATACGCAGTATTTT TRBV30 . . TRBJ2-3
CASSPALAGGRQYF TGTGCCAGCTCACCAGCACTAGCGGGAGGGAGGCAGTACTTC TRBV18 TRBD2 . TRBJ2-7
CASSAGSGNQPQHF TGTGCCAGCAGCGCCGGGTCTGGCAATCAGCCCCAGCATTTT TRBV5-6 . . TRBJ1-5
CASSLEQGASEAFF TGTGCCAGCAGCTTAGAACAGGGGGCGAGTGAAGCTTTCTTT TRBV7-2 TRBD1 . TRBJ1-1
CAIRKGTGGNPNTGELFF TGTGCCATCAGGAAGGGGACAGGGGGGAACCCGAACACCGGGGAGCTGTTTTTT TRBV10-3 TRBD1 . TRBJ2-2
CASSRDSGGDGYTF TGTGCCAGCAGCCGTGACTCAGGGGGAGATGGCTACACCTTC TRBV7-2 TRBD1 . TRBJ1-2
CASSYTFFNTGELFF TGTGCCAGCAGTTACACTTTCTTTAACACCGGGGAGCTGTTTTTT TRBV6-5 . . TRBJ2-2
CASRRTSGAYEQYF TGTGCCAGCAGGCGGACTAGCGGGGCCTACGAGCAGTACTTC TRBV7-9 TRBD2 . TRBJ2-7